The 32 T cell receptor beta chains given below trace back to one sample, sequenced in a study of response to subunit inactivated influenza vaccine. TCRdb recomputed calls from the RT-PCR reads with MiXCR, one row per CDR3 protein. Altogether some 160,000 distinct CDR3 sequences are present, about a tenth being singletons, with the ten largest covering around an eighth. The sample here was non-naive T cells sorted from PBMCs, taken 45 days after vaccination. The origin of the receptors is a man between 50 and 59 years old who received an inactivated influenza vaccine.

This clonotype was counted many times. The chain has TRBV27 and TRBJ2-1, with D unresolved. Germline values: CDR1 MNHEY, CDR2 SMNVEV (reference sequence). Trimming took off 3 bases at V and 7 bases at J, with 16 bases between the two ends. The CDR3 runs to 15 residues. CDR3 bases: TGTGCCAGCAGTTTCGGTTGGGTAGGGTTGAATGAGCAGTTCTTC. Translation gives CASSFGWVGLNEQFF.

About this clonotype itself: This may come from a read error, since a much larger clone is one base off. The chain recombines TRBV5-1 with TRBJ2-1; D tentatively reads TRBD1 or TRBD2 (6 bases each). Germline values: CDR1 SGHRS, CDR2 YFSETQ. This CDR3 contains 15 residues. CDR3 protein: CVSSPWGAASNEQFF. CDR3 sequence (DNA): TGCGTCAGCAGCCCGTGGGGGGCTGCTTCAAATGAGCAGTTCTTC.

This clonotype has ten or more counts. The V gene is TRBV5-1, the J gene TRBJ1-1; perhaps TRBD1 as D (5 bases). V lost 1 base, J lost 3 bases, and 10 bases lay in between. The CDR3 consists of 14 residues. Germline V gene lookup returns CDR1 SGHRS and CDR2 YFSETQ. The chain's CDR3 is CASSLKGVDTEAFF. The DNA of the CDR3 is TGCGCCAGCAGCTTGAAAGGGGTCGACACTGAAGCTTTCTTT.

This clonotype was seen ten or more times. The CDR3, as DNA: TGTGCCAGCAGTTGGGGGGACCGCCAGTACTTC. Protein sequence: CASSWGDRQYF. The chain links TRBV28 to TRBJ2-7; possibly TRBD2 for D (6 bases). Germline lookup yields CDR1 MDHEN and CDR2 SYDVKM. V was shortened by 4 bases and J by 10 bases, with 11 bases between the two germline ends. The CDR3 covers 11 residues.

The CDR3 coding sequence is TGCAGTGCTAGAGAGGGGGTGCGTATGGGCTACACCTTC. Its translation is CSAREGVRMGYTF. The genes are TRBV20-1 and TRBJ1-2; a possible D gene is TRBD1 (5 bases). V lost 0 bases and J lost 8, with 13 bases in between. This CDR3 is 13 amino acids long. CDR1 is DFQATT and CDR2 is SNEGSKA in the germline V gene (reference sequence).

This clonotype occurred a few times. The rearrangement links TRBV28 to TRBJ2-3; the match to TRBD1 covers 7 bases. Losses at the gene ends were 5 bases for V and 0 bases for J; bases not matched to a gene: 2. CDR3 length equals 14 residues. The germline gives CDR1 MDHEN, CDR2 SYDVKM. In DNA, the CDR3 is TGTGCCAGCAGTAAGGGACAGAGCACAGATACGCAGTATTTT. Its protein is CASSKGQSTDTQYF.

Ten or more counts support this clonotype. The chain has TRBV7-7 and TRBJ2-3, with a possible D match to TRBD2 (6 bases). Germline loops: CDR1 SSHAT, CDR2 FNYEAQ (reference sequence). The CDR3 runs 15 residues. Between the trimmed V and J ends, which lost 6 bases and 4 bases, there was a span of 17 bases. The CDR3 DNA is TGTGCCAGCAGTTTATTCGGCGGGACTGCAGATACGCAGTATTTT. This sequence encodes CASSLFGGTADTQYF.

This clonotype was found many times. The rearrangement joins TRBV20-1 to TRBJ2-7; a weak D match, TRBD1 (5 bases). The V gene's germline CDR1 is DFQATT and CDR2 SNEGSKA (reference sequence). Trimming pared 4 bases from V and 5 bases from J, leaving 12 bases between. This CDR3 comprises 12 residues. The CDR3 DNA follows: TGCAGTGCTACCCTTTTAGGGGACGAGCAGTACTTC. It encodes CSATLLGDEQYF.

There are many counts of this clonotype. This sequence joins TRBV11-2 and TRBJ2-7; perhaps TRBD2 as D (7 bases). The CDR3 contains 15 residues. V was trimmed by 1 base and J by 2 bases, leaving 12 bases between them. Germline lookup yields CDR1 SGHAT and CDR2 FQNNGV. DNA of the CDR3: TGTGCCAGCAGCTTAGGGCCCGGGGGGCCCTACGAGCAGTACTTC. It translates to CASSLGPGGPYEQYF.

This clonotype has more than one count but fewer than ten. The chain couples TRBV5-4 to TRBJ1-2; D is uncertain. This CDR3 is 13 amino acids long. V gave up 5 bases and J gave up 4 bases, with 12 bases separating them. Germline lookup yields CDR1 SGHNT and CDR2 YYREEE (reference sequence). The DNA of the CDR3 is TGTGCCAGCAGGGAGCCGGGATCCTATGGCTACACCTTC. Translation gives CASREPGSYGYTF.

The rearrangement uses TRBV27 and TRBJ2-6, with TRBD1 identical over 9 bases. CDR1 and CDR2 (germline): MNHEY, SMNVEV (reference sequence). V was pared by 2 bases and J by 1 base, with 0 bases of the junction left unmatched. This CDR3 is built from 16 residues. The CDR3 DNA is TGTGCCAGCAGTTTAGGACAGGGGTCTGGGGCCAACGTCCTGACTTTC. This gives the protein CASSLGQGSGANVLTF.

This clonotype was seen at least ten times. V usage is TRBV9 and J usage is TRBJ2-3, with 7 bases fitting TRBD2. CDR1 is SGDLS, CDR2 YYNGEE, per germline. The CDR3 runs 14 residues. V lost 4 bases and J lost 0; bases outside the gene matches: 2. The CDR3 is CASSSSGSTDTQYF. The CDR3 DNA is TGTGCCAGCAGCTCTAGCGGAAGCACAGATACGCAGTATTTT.

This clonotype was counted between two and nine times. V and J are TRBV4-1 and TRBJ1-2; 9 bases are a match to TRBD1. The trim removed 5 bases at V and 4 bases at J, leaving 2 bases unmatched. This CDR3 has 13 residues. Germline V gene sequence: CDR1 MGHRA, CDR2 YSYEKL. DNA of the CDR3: TGCGCCAGCAGCGGGACAGGGTTCTATGGCTACACCTTC. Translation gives CASSGTGFYGYTF.

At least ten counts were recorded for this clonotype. The DNA of the CDR3 is TGTGCCAGCAGTTCCCGACAGAATAATTCACCCCTCCACTTT. As protein: CASSSRQNNSPLHF. The J gene is TRBJ1-6, the V gene TRBV27; D might be TRBD1 (5 bases). V was trimmed by 4 bases and J by 5 bases, leaving 9 bases between them. Germline CDR1 is MNHEY and CDR2 is SMNVEV (reference sequence). The length of the CDR3 is 14 residues.

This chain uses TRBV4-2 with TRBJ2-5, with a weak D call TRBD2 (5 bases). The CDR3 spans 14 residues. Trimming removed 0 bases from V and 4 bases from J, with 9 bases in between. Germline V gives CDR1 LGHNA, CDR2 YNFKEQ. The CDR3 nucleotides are TGTGCCAGCAGCCAAGAAGGAGCGGTAGAGACCCAGTACTTC. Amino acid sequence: CASSQEGAVETQYF.

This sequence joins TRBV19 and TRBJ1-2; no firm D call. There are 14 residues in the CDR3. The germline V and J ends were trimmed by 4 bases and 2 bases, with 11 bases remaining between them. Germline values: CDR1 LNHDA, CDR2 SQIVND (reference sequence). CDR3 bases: TGTGCCAGTAGTAAGATCCAGGTAAACTATGGCTACACCTTC. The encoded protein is CASSKIQVNYGYTF.

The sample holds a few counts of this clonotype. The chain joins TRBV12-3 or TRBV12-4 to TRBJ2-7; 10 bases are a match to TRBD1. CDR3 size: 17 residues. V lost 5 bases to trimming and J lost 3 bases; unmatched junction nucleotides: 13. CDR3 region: CASSPFLGTGDFYEQYF. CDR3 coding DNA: TGTGCCAGCAGTCCTTTCCTCGGGACAGGGGATTTCTACGAGCAGTACTTC.

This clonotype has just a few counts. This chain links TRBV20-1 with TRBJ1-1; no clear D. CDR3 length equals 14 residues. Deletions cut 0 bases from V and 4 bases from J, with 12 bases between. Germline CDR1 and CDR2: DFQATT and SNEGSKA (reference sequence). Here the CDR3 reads CSARDVMDGTEAFF. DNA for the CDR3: TGCAGTGCTAGAGATGTTATGGATGGCACTGAAGCTTTCTTT.

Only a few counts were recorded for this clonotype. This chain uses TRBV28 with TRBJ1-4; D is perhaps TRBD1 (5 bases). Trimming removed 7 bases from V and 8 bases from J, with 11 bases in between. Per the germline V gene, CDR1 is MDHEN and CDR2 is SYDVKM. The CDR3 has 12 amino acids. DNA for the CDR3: TGTGCCAGCAACTTAAGGGGCGAAAAACTGTTTTTT. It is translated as CASNLRGEKLFF.

The CDR3: CASSLVAGRFSYEQYF. The CDR3, as DNA: TGCGCCAGCAGCTTGGTAGCCGGACGATTCTCCTACGAGCAGTACTTC. V and J are TRBV5-1 and TRBJ2-7; D remains ambiguous. Germline CDR1 SGHRS, CDR2 YFSETQ. CDR3 length equals 16 residues. Trimming left V 0 bases short and J 0 bases short, with 13 bases between.

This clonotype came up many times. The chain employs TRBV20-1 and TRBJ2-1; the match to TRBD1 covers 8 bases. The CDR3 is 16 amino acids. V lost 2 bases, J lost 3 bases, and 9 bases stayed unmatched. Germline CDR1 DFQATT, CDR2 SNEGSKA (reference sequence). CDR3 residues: CSARLLTGEDYNEQFF. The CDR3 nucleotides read TGCAGTGCTAGATTATTGACAGGGGAAGACTACAATGAGCAGTTCTTC.

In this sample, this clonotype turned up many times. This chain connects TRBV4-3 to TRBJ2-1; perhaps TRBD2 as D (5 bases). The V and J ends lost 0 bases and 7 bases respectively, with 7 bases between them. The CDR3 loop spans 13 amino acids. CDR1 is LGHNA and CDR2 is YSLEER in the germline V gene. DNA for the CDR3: TGCGCCAGCAGCCAAGAACGCGGGAATGAGCAGTTCTTC. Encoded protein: CASSQERGNEQFF.

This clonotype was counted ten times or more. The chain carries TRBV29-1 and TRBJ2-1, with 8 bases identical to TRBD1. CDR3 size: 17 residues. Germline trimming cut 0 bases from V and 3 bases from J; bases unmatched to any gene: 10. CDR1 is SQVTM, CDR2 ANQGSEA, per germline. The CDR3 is CSVEDWVSGGLYNEQFF. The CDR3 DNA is TGCAGCGTTGAAGATTGGGTCTCAGGGGGCCTCTACAATGAGCAGTTCTTC.

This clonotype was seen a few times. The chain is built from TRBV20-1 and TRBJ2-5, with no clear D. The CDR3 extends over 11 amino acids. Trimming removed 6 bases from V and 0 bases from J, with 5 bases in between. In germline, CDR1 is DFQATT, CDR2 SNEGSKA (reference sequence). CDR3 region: CSAPYQETQYF. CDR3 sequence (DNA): TGCAGTGCCCCGTACCAAGAGACCCAGTACTTC.

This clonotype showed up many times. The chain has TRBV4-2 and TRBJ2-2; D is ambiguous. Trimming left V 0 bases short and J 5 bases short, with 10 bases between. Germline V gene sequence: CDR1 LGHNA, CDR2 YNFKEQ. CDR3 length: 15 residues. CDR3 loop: CASSQDFEATGELFF. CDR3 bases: TGTGCCAGCAGCCAAGATTTTGAAGCTACCGGGGAGCTGTTTTTT.

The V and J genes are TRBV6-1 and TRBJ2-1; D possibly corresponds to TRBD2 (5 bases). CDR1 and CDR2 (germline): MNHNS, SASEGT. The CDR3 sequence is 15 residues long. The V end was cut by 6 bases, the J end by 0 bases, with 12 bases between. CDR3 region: CASREDGNSYNEQFF. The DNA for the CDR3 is TGTGCCAGCAGAGAGGACGGGAACTCCTACAATGAGCAGTTCTTC.

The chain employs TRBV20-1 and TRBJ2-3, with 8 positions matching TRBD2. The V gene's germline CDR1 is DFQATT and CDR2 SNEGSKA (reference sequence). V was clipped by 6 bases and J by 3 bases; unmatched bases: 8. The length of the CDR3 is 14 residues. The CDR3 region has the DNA TGCAGTGCGTCCCCCGGGACTAGAACAGATACGCAGTATTTT. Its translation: CSASPGTRTDTQYF.

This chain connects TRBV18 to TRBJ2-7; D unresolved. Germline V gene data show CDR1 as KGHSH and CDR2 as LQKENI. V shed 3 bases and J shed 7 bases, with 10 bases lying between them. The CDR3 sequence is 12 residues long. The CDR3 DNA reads TGTGCCAGCTCACCTTCGCCCGGGGAGCAGTACTTC. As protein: CASSPSPGEQYF.

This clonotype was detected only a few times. CDR3 coding DNA: TGTGCCAGCAGCGGACATAATGAAAAACTGTTTTTT. Translating it yields CASSGHNEKLFF. The chain employs TRBV9 and TRBJ1-4; D gene unclear. Germline CDR1 SGDLS, CDR2 YYNGEE. V was pared by 3 bases and J by 4 bases, with 4 bases between. The CDR3 has 12 residues.

CDR3 DNA: TGCAGTGCTAAGGCGACAGGGTATCAGCCCCAGCATTTT. This gives the protein CSAKATGYQPQHF. J is TRBJ1-5 and V is TRBV20-1; 7 bases agree with TRBD1. The germline gives CDR1 DFQATT, CDR2 SNEGSKA (reference sequence). V lost 4 bases, J lost 5 bases, and 5 bases stayed unmatched. CDR3 length: 13 amino acids.

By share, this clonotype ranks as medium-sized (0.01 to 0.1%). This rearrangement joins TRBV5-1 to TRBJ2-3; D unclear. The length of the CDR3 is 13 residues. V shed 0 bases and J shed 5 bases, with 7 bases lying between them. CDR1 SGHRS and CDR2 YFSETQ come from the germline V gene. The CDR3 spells CASSLGSGDTQYF. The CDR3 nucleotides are TGCGCCAGCAGCTTGGGGAGTGGAGATACGCAGTATTTT.

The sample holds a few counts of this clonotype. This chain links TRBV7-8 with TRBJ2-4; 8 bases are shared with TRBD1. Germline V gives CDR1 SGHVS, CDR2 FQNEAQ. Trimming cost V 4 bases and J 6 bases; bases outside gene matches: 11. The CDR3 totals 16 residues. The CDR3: CASSSPIGQGGNIQYF. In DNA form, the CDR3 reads TGTGCCAGCAGCTCCCCAATCGGACAGGGCGGAAACATTCAGTACTTC.